This T cell receptor beta chain stems from a study of CXCR3-negative and CXCR3-positive naive CD8 T cells. UMI-labeled TRB cDNA libraries were prepared by 5' RACE. TCRdb re-analyzed the 5' RACE reads; it lists each CDR3 protein once, without DNA. Its table records approximately 65,000 distinct CDR3 sequences. A note on this clonotype: As yet, its antigen is unknown.

Germline CDR1 is MDHEN and CDR2 is SYDVKM. This CDR3 spans 18 amino acids. General study points: Greater hydrophobicity was found in TRB CDR3s of CXCR3-positive naive cells than of CXCR3-negative naive cells. With respect to TRBV-TRBJ usage, naive CXCR3-negative and CXCR3-positive cells were similar; memory differed.

What was sequenced was naive CXCR3+ CD8+ T cells from blood. Subset meaning: CD45RO-CCR7+CD27+CD95- naive CD8+ T cells expressing CXCR3 (TNR3+). The chain links TRBV28 to TRBJ2-2; TCRdb calls TRBD1, which cannot be checked without DNA. The TCR was taken from a human donor in good health. Some clones in this sample may be carry-over from other donors' samples. CDR3 in amino acids: CASSSPLPGISYTGELFF.